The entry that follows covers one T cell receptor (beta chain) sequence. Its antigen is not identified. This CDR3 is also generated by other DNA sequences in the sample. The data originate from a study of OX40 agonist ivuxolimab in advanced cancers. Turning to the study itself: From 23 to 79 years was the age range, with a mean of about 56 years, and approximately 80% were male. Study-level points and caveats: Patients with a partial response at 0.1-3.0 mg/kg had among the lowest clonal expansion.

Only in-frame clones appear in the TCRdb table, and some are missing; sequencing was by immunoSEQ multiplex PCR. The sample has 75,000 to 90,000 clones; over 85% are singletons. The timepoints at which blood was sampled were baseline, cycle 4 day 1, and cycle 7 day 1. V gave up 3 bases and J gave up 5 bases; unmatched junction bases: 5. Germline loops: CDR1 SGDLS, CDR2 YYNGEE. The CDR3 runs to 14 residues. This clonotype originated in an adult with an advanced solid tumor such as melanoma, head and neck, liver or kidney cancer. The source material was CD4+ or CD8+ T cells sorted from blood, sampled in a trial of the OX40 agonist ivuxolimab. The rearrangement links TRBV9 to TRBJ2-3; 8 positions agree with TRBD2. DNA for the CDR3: TGTGCCAGCAGCGCCCGGCTAGCGGGAGATACGCAGTATTTT. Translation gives CASSARLAGDTQYF.